The clone carrying this T cell receptor (beta chain) was detected once. The data originate from a study of blood T cell repertoires in COVID-19. Study-wide background: Whether acute or convalescent, the COVID-19 samples came from the United States, Italy and Spain.

The CDR3 totals 17 residues. Germline V gene lookup returns CDR1 SGHVS and CDR2 FQNEAQ. V was pared by 2 bases and J by 0 bases, with 14 bases between. In the original workflow: Estimation of nucleated cell counts relied on the amplification of reference gene primers. Using immunoSEQ multiplex PCR, the repertoire was profiled, and TCRdb retains in-frame clones only, with some absent. For V, J and clone size, that table is used; D and trimming come from the DNA. The profile shows roughly 100,000 clones, about 76% of them singletons. The sample was peripheral blood. The V call is TRBV7-8, the J call TRBJ2-4, with D possibly matching TRBD1 (5 bases). The TCR was taken from a woman over 75 with acute or convalescent COVID-19. CDR3 in DNA: TGTGCCAGCAGCTTAAATTCGGCAGGGCTAGCCAAAAACATTCAGTACTTC. The encoded protein is CASSLNSAGLAKNIQYF.